The T cell receptor (beta chain) under discussion was sequenced for a study of blood T cell repertoires in COVID-19 (TCRdb year 2020). Looking at the study overall: The collaborator samples originated in the United States, Italy and Spain and spanned the acute and convalescent phases of COVID-19. The material from the prospective study consisted of cDNA or gDNA derived from T cells, B-cell-depleted T cells, or PBMCs. Subjects who had been exposed to COVID-19, were actively infected with it, or had recovered from it provided the deeply sampled blood TCRbeta repertoires that made up the dataset. The repertoires were released in a freely available public database meant as a resource for research on the immune response to SARS-CoV-2. The samples were drawn from the first 160 participants of the ongoing ImmuneRACE study and from more than 1,000 subjects provided by 6 global collaborators. The sample metadata nearly always contained a de-identified subject ID, COVID-19 status, age in years and sex. Where available, HLA class I and class II types were obtained from metadata supplied by the sample provider rather than from assay-based typing. Study-wide findings and limitations: Clinical and demographic metadata were provided uncurated, with the amount varying by source and participant.

The collaborating institutions used their own protocols to collect whole blood in K2EDTA tubes. For TCRbeta analysis, collaborators shipped samples as frozen whole blood, isolated PBMCs, or DNA extracted from either of those sample types. The immunoSEQ Assay, a bias-controlled multiplex PCR, was used to amplify TCRbeta CDR3 regions from genomic DNA. The paper's processing steps were these. Nucleated cell counts per sample were estimated from amplification of reference gene primers within the assay. To quantify the absolute abundance of each unique TCRbeta CDR3 rearrangement, sequence reads were collapsed and filtered. For each sample, productive Simpson clonality was calculated as the square root of Simpson's diversity index across productive rearrangements. Held by TCRdb, this immuneACCESS table contains in-frame sequences only and omits some clones. Under half of the omission traces to an unresolved V gene where checked; the cause of the rest is unknown. D and trimming come from the DNA, and the V and J calls and clone size come from that table. For this sample there are about 120,000 clones; around 86% appear just once. The ten most abundant clones make up approximately 11% of the sample.

The germline V gene (reference sequence) specifies SEHNR as CDR1 and FQNEAQ as CDR2. Relative to germline, V is 8 bases shorter and J is 0 bases shorter, with 17 bases between their ends. The CDR3 starts with the cysteine, ends with the phenylalanine, and has 17 residues. Only the CDR3 part of the read is kept: 51 bases, read in frame from the first base. About this clone itself: No antigen is known for it. No per-base quality is available; no much larger clone lies one base away.

The rearranged segments are TRBV7-9 and TRBJ2-6; the D region possibly corresponds to TRBD1 (7 bases align). Sequencing input: peripheral blood. The TCR comes from a man at least 80 years old with acute or convalescent COVID-19. The CDR3 protein is CASAGQTLNSGANVLTF. DNA sequence: TGTGCCAGCGCGGGACAGACCCTCAACTCTGGGGCCAACGTCCTGACTTTC.